Listed here is a single TCR beta chain. What it binds is unknown. The CDR3 is made up of 14 amino acids. The V and J ends lost 0 bases and 7 bases respectively, with 10 bases between them. Germline assignment: CDR1 SGHTA and CDR2 FQGNSA. The source of the sample is a study of blood T cells in healthy people across ages. Study-wide results and limits: Diversity figures based on one million T cells were deemed too low.

Primers used in a second PCR of roughly 6 to 11 cycles were a sample-barcoded 5' primer and a J-beta primer mix. There were at least 3 million CDR3-containing paired-end reads obtained from each sample. MiXCR, run by TCRdb on the 5' RACE reads, gives a single entry per CDR3 protein. The sample contains about 680,000 distinct CDR3 sequences, roughly 49% of which appear only once. This chain uses TRBV7-2 with TRBJ2-1; the D is unclear. Sequencing input: blood. This receptor was identified in a woman in her sixties or seventies in good health. The CDR3 DNA follows: TGTGCCAGCAGCTTAGCGGGCCTGCGAAATGAGCAGTTCTTC. It yields the protein CASSLAGLRNEQFF.